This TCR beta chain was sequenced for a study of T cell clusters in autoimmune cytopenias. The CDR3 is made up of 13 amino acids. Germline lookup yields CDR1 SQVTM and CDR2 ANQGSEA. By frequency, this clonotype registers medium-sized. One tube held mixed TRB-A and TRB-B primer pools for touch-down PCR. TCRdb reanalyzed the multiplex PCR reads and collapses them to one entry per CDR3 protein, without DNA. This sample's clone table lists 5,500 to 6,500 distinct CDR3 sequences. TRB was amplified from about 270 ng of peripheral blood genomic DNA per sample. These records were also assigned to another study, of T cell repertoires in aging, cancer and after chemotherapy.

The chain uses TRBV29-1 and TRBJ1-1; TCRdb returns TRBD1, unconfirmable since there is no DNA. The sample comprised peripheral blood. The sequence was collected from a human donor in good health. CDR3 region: CSVAKQGITEAFF.